Reported below is one T cell receptor (beta chain). Some clones are missing from TCRdb's copy, which holds only in-frame ones; the method was immunoSEQ multiplex PCR. Of tens of thousands of clones detected, roughly 87% appear once; the ten largest clones hold under 9%. The sample is drawn from a study of T cell changes during pregnancy in multiple sclerosis. Germline loops: CDR1 SQVTM, CDR2 ANQGSEA. The V and J ends lost 0 bases and 8 bases, in that order; junction bases with no gene match: 12. The CDR3 runs 16 residues. This rearrangement joins TRBV29-1 to TRBJ2-1; 8 positions agree with TRBD2. Sequencing used CD8+ T cells from peripheral blood mononuclear cells, obtained before pregnancy. The origin of this receptor is a female donor with multiple sclerosis, enrolled in a pregnancy study. DNA of the CDR3: TGCAGCGTTGAAGAGGAGGGACTAGGCAATCAGGATGAGCAGTTCTTC. This translates into CSVEEEGLGNQDEQFF.